This T cell receptor beta chain originates from a study of molecular identifiers for immune sequencing clone quantification. Points from the study as a whole: Underestimation of highly expanded clone sizes could arise where identical TCR molecules share a barcode.

Note on this clonotype: Its antigen is currently unknown. The junction shows a germline mismatch at one end, possibly a read error.

TCRdb recomputed calls from the PCR reads with MiXCR, one row per CDR3 protein. The profile shows approximately 54,000 distinct CDR3 sequences, roughly 24% of them singletons. CDR1 and CDR2 from the germline V gene are SGDLS and YYNGEE. This CDR3 spans 15 amino acids. This TCR was recovered from a human donor in good health. Some libraries in this study had Jurkat cell RNA spiked in. Sequenced material: naive CD8+ T cells from blood, with Jurkat cell RNA spiked in. Subset of the sample: FACS-sorted CD8+CD4-CCR7+CD45RA+ naive T cells. The chain recombines TRBV9 with TRBJ2-3, with D uncertain. The CDR3 sequence: CASSVGVSGTDTRYF. The DNA of the CDR3 is TGTGCCAGCAGCGTAGGTGTTAGTGGCACAGATACGCGGTATTTT.